The 32 T cell receptor beta chains reported below all come from one sample, sequenced in a study of long-term antiretroviral therapy in people with HIV. The immunoSEQ assay was v3.0, run at survey level. The assay was immunoSEQ multiplex PCR, and TCRdb's table has in-frame clones only and misses some. The data show some 25,000 clones, approximately 83% seen once. The sample consisted of unsorted PBMCs, taken 1.2 years after starting antiretroviral therapy. These receptors originate from a man aged 50-60 years with HIV.

This CDR3 reads CASRSTGRQNYGYTF. In DNA form, the CDR3 reads TGTGCCAGCAGGTCTACCGGTAGACAGAACTATGGCTACACCTTC. The rearrangement uses TRBV6-5 and TRBJ1-2, with TRBD1 as a possible D gene (5 bases). The V and J ends lost 6 bases and 2 bases respectively, with 16 bases between them. Germline V CDR1 and CDR2: MNHEY, SVGAGI. The CDR3 runs 15 residues.

The chain is built from TRBV6-6 and TRBJ1-2; tentatively, D is TRBD1 (6 bases). This CDR3 is built from 14 residues. Between the trimmed V and J ends, which lost 9 bases and 1 base, there was a span of 15 bases. Germline V CDR1 and CDR2: MNHNY, SVGAGI (reference sequence). DNA for the CDR3: TGTGCCAGTCTGAGCGGACAGTATAACTATGGCTACACCTTC. It encodes CASLSGQYNYGYTF.

The CDR3 nucleotides read TGTGCCAGCTCACGACAGAGAGAGGGCTACACCTTC. Translating it yields CASSRQREGYTF. J is TRBJ1-2 and V is TRBV18, with TRBD1 as a possible D gene (5 bases). From germline, CDR1 is KGHSH and CDR2 LQKENI. The CDR3 spans 12 residues. V shed 4 bases and J shed 8 bases, with 11 bases lying between them.

This clone was seen only a few times. The chain joins TRBV6-6 to TRBJ1-1; D unresolved. The CDR3 spans 10 residues. Germline lookup yields CDR1 MNHNY and CDR2 SVGAGI (reference sequence). V dropped 6 bases and J dropped 3 bases, with 2 bases sitting between them. The chain's CDR3 is CASRDTEAFF. CDR3 DNA: TGTGCCAGCAGGGACACTGAAGCTTTCTTT.

The V gene is TRBV30, the J gene TRBJ2-6, with TRBD1 identical over 7 bases. Germline-derived CDR1 and CDR2 are GTSNPN and SVGIG (reference sequence). The V and J ends lost 2 bases and 0 bases, in that order; junction bases with no gene match: 10. The CDR3 totals 18 residues. CDR3 in amino acids: CAWSTRDRTFSGANVLTF. The CDR3 coding sequence is TGTGCCTGGAGTACCCGGGACAGAACCTTCTCTGGGGCCAACGTCCTGACTTTC.

The V call is TRBV5-4, the J call TRBJ2-2, with 7 bases that match TRBD1. The J segment lost 4 bases and the V segment lost 0 bases, leaving 0 bases of the junction unmatched. Germline-derived CDR1 and CDR2 are SGHNT and YYREEE (reference sequence). This CDR3 region has 14 residues. The CDR3 coding sequence is TGTGCCAGCAGCTTGGCAGGGGGCACCGGGGAGCTGTTTTTT. As protein: CASSLAGGTGELFF.

J is TRBJ1-1 and V is TRBV6-5; D ambiguous. This CDR3 region has 12 residues. The V end lost 0 bases, the J end lost 7 bases, and 6 bases lay between the germline ends. Germline CDR1 is MNHEY and CDR2 is SVGAGI. The CDR3 is CASSYSPGEAFF. For the CDR3, the DNA is TGTGCCAGCAGTTACTCTCCGGGTGAAGCTTTCTTT.

This sequence joins TRBV4-3 and TRBJ2-3; D is unclear. The CDR3 length is 19 residues. Germline lookup yields CDR1 LGHNA and CDR2 YSLEER. Trimming pared 0 bases from V and 2 bases from J, leaving 21 bases between. The CDR3: CASSQEDMGSQGFTDTQYF. CDR3 bases: TGCGCCAGCAGCCAAGAAGATATGGGGTCCCAAGGCTTCACAGATACGCAGTATTTT.

This sequence joins TRBV11-2 and TRBJ1-2; no firm D call. The CDR3 contains 15 residues. Trimming left V 1 base short and J 4 bases short, with 13 bases between. CDR1 and CDR2 from the germline V gene are SGHAT and FQNNGV. For the CDR3, the DNA is TGTGCCAGCAGCTTAGGGCCGGGTTTCGGCTATGGCTACACCTTC. Translation: CASSLGPGFGYGYTF.

The CDR3, as DNA: TGTGCCAGCAGCCACGAGCAGCCACAAGAGACCCAGTACTTC. Encoded protein: CASSHEQPQETQYF. V gene TRBV5-4 combines with J gene TRBJ2-5; D is unclear. The germline V gene has CDR1 SGHNT and CDR2 YYREEE (reference sequence). The CDR3 is 14 residues long. Trimming removed 4 bases from V and 2 bases from J, with 12 bases in between.

The chain recombines TRBV10-3 with TRBJ1-2; 8 bases line up with TRBD1. The V segment lost 8 bases and the J segment 8 bases; nucleotides outside the gene matches: 7. The CDR3 is made up of 12 amino acids. Germline V lookup: CDR1 ENHRY, CDR2 SYGVKD. In DNA, the CDR3 is TGTGCCATCCCCGGGACAGGTCACGGCTACACCTTC. It specifies CAIPGTGHGYTF.

This chain connects TRBV7-3 to TRBJ2-1, with TRBD2 identical over 9 bases. Germline values: CDR1 SGHTA, CDR2 FQGTGA. Trimming cost V 3 bases and J 8 bases; bases outside gene matches: 8. The CDR3 is 15 residues long. The CDR3 loop reads CASSLRRGGLDEQFF. In DNA, the CDR3 is TGTGCCAGCAGCTTGAGGCGGGGGGGCCTGGATGAGCAGTTCTTC.

This chain connects TRBV11-2 to TRBJ2-7; D might be TRBD2 (6 bases). V lost 5 bases to trimming and J lost 6 bases, with 11 bases between them. Per germline, CDR1 SGHAT and CDR2 FQNNGV. The CDR3 consists of 12 residues. CDR3 amino acids: CASSPGVGEQYF. The CDR3 DNA reads as TGTGCCAGCAGCCCGGGGGTGGGCGAGCAGTACTTC.

The rearrangement joins TRBV28 to TRBJ1-2; 8 nucleotides agree with TRBD1. This CDR3 spans 14 amino acids. Germline CDR1 MDHEN, CDR2 SYDVKM. The J segment lost 4 bases and the V segment lost 6 bases, leaving 7 bases of the junction unmatched. CDR3 DNA: TGTGCCAGCAGGGAAACAGGGGGAAGCTATGGCTACACCTTC. It translates to CASRETGGSYGYTF.

The CDR3 protein is CASSVGHPLNYEQYF. The DNA of the CDR3 is TGTGCCAGCAGCGTAGGACATCCTCTAAACTACGAGCAGTACTTC. This chain joins TRBV5-6 and TRBJ2-7; TRBD1 might be the D (5 bases). Trimming removed 4 bases from V and 3 bases from J, with 17 bases in between. This CDR3 contains 15 residues. The germline V gene encodes CDR1 SGHDT and CDR2 YYEEEE.

The chain carries TRBV5-1 and TRBJ1-2; TRBD1 agrees at 7 bases. Germline values: CDR1 SGHRS, CDR2 YFSETQ. CDR3 length: 12 residues. Trimming cost V 5 bases and J 2 bases; bases outside gene matches: 0. The DNA of the CDR3 is TGCGCCAGCAGGACAGGGAACTATGGCTACACCTTC. Translated: CASRTGNYGYTF. The variable domain in full, with the rest retrieved from reference TRBV5-1 and TRBJ1-2, is KAGVTQTPRYLIKTRGQQVTLSCSPISGHRSVSWYQQTPGQGLQFLFEYFSETQRNKGNFPGRFSGRQFSNSRSEMNVSTLELGDSALYLCASRTGNYGYTFGSGTRLTVV.

This rearrangement joins TRBV11-2 to TRBJ2-5; D may be TRBD1 (6 bases). With 1 base removed from V and 2 bases from J, the gap between germline ends came to 14 bases. CDR3 size: 16 residues. Germline V gene sequence: CDR1 SGHAT, CDR2 FQNNGV. The DNA of the CDR3 is TGTGCCAGCAGCTTAGTGGGAAAGGGGGTTCAAGAGACCCAGTACTTC. This sequence encodes CASSLVGKGVQETQYF.

V gene TRBV4-3 combines with J gene TRBJ2-5, with TRBD2 identical over 12 bases. Germline CDR1 is LGHNA and CDR2 is YSLEER. Germline trimming cut 1 base from V and 5 bases from J; bases unmatched to any gene: 8. This CDR3 contains 17 residues. The CDR3 nucleotides are TGCGCCAGCAGCCAAGGACTAGCGGGGGAAGTAGGGGAGACCCAGTACTTC. It translates to CASSQGLAGEVGETQYF.

In its sample, this clone was seen once. V is TRBV18 and J is TRBJ2-1; D perhaps matches TRBD1 (6 bases). The CDR3 is made up of 12 amino acids. Trimming shortened V by 6 bases and J by 10 bases, and 13 bases separated the two germline ends. Germline CDR1 and CDR2: KGHSH and LQKENI. The CDR3 DNA follows: TGTGCCAGCTCGCTAATTACAGGGGAGCAGTTCTTC. Translating gives CASSLITGEQFF.

The chain uses TRBV11-2 and TRBJ2-3; D is possibly TRBD1 or TRBD2 (5 bases each). The germline CDR1 and CDR2 sequences are SGHAT and FQNNGV. V was cut by 4 bases and J by 4 bases, with 18 bases left in between. The CDR3 covers 16 residues. This CDR3 reads CASSSLGNGAADTQYF. The DNA of the CDR3 is TGTGCCAGCAGCTCCTTGGGAAACGGGGCGGCAGATACGCAGTATTTT. Full variable domain (remainder filled in from reference TRBV11-2 and TRBJ2-3): EAGVAQSPRYKIIEKRQSVAFWCNPISGHATLYWYQQILGQGPKLLIQFQNNGVVDDSQLPKDRFSAERLKGVDSTLKIQPAKLEDSAVYLCASSSLGNGAADTQYFGPGTRLTVL.

The genes are TRBV7-9 and TRBJ2-5, with TRBD1 as a possible D gene (6 bases). The CDR3 extends over 15 amino acids. Germline assignment: CDR1 SEHNR and CDR2 FQNEAQ (reference sequence). V dropped 7 bases and J dropped 5 bases, with 20 bases sitting between them. In DNA form, the CDR3 reads TGTGCCAGCACCGAATCAACAGGGTTTGTGGAGACCCAGTACTTC. Translation gives CASTESTGFVETQYF.

This chain links TRBV7-2 with TRBJ1-1; D might be TRBD1 (5 bases). CDR3 length: 19 residues. The germline gives CDR1 SGHTA, CDR2 FQGNSA. Trimming shortened V by 0 bases and J by 0 bases, and 20 bases separated the two germline ends. CDR3: CASSLALTGGSAVNTEAFF. In DNA, the CDR3 is TGTGCCAGCAGCTTAGCTTTAACCGGGGGGTCAGCCGTGAACACTGAAGCTTTCTTT.

The genes are TRBV2 and TRBJ2-3; D tentatively reads TRBD1 or TRBD2 (5 bases each). Germline CDR1 SNHLY, CDR2 FYNNEI. V lost 8 bases, J lost 5 bases, and 17 bases lay in between. This CDR3 has 14 amino acids. The CDR3 DNA is TGTGCCAGCCGGGGCCTCCTTAGTGTAGATACGCAGTATTTT. Its protein is CASRGLLSVDTQYF.

V usage is TRBV27 and J usage is TRBJ2-1, with 10 bases fitting TRBD2. This CDR3 region has 15 residues. Germline assignment: CDR1 MNHEY and CDR2 SMNVEV (reference sequence). V shed 7 bases and J 5 bases; nucleotides not matched to a gene: 8. For the CDR3, the DNA is TGTGCCAGCAAGCCTAGGACTAGCGGAGACAATGAGCAGTTCTTC. It yields the protein CASKPRTSGDNEQFF.

The chain combines TRBV29-1 with TRBJ2-5, with a tentative D call TRBD1 (5 bases). Between the trimmed V and J ends, which lost 1 base and 2 bases, there was a span of 8 bases. The germline CDR1 and CDR2 sequences are SQVTM and ANQGSEA. CDR3 length: 13 amino acids. Here the CDR3 reads CSVEVDRQETQYF. The DNA for the CDR3 is TGCAGCGTTGAAGTCGACAGACAAGAGACCCAGTACTTC.

In its sample, this clone was seen once. The chain employs TRBV28 and TRBJ1-2; TRBD1 agrees at 7 bases. Trimming at V came to 5 bases and at J to 7 bases, leaving 13 bases not matched to a gene. The CDR3 loop spans 15 amino acids. CDR1 and CDR2 (germline): MDHEN, SYDVKM. The CDR3 loop is CASSAYLEGAGGYTF. CDR3 bases: TGTGCCAGCAGTGCCTACTTAGAGGGGGCGGGTGGCTACACCTTC.

The V call is TRBV30, the J call TRBJ2-7; D gene unclear. This CDR3 has 13 residues. The V and J ends lost 5 bases and 0 bases respectively, with 11 bases between them. The germline CDR1 and CDR2 sequences are GTSNPN and SVGIG (reference sequence). The CDR3 reads CAWGPGSSYEQYF. The CDR3 DNA sequence: TGTGCCTGGGGCCCTGGTAGCTCCTACGAGCAGTACTTC.

V gene TRBV9 combines with J gene TRBJ1-1, with 8 bases matching TRBD1. V was pared by 0 bases and J by 1 base, with 5 bases of the junction left unmatched. Germline CDR1 is SGDLS and CDR2 is YYNGEE. The CDR3 consists of 16 residues. The CDR3 DNA follows: TGTGCCAGCAGCGTAGGTCTGGGGACAGGGAACACTGAAGCTTTCTTT. Amino acids: CASSVGLGTGNTEAFF.

This chain connects TRBV2 to TRBJ1-1; no reliable D call. Germline V gene sequence: CDR1 SNHLY, CDR2 FYNNEI. The V end was cut by 3 bases, the J end by 1 base, with 9 bases between. CDR3 length equals 14 residues. The CDR3 DNA is TGTGCCAGCAGTGAGTCCAAGGGGAACACTGAAGCTTTCTTT. As protein: CASSESKGNTEAFF. Drawing the rest from reference TRBV2 and TRBJ1-1, the complete variable domain is EPEVTQTPSHQVTQMGQEVILRCVPISNHLYFYWYRQILGQKVEFLVSFYNNEISEKSEIFDDQFSVERPDGSNFTLKIRSTKLEDSAMYFCASSESKGNTEAFFGQGTRLTVV.

This sequence joins TRBV18 and TRBJ2-3, with 7 bases fitting TRBD1. Germline values: CDR1 KGHSH, CDR2 LQKENI. The CDR3 consists of 15 residues. V lost 4 bases, J lost 2 bases, and 6 bases stayed unmatched. This chain's CDR3 is CASSLPGQITDTQYF. In DNA form, the CDR3 reads TGTGCCAGCTCACTTCCGGGACAGATCACAGATACGCAGTATTTT.

The chain combines TRBV15 with TRBJ1-3; tentative D call: TRBD1 (6 bases). The CDR3 is 14 residues long. Trimming took 8 bases from V and 2 from J, leaving 13 bases between them. Germline V lookup: CDR1 LNHNV, CDR2 YYDKDF (reference sequence). The CDR3 sequence is CATSATGPGNTIYF. Written as DNA, the CDR3 is TGTGCCACCTCCGCAACAGGGCCTGGAAACACCATATATTTT.

This sequence joins TRBV5-1 and TRBJ1-2; 8 positions match TRBD1. Losses at the gene ends were 7 bases for V and 4 bases for J; bases not matched to a gene: 6. This CDR3 is 13 amino acids long. CDR1 SGHRS and CDR2 YFSETQ come from the germline V gene. Here the CDR3 DNA reads TGCGCCAGCGGACAGGGTGGAGGCTATGGCTACACCTTC. Translation: CASGQGGGYGYTF.